The subject of this entry is one TCR beta chain. No antigen is known for it. The data were taken from a study of beta chain features in type 1 diabetes. Study outcomes and limitations: Insertions were fewer and deletions more numerous at VDJ junctions in type 1 diabetes patients.

Since all of the isolated RNA was reverse transcribed, expressed TCRB transcripts were what got sequenced. Sequenced by immunoSEQ multiplex PCR; TCRdb stores in-frame clones only, minus some. The sample yields hundreds of thousands of clones, about 29% seen once. CDR1 is MGHRA, CDR2 YSYEKL, per germline. The CDR3 extends over 14 amino acids. V was cut by 5 bases and J by 3 bases, with 13 bases left in between. What was sequenced was naive CD4+ T cells from blood. The chain has TRBV4-1 and TRBJ1-2; a weak D match, TRBD1 (6 bases). The receptor's source is a man between 18 and 35 years old in good health. This CDR3 is CASSYRALDYGYTF. CDR3 nucleotide sequence: TGCGCCAGCAGCTACAGGGCCCTCGACTATGGCTACACCTTC.